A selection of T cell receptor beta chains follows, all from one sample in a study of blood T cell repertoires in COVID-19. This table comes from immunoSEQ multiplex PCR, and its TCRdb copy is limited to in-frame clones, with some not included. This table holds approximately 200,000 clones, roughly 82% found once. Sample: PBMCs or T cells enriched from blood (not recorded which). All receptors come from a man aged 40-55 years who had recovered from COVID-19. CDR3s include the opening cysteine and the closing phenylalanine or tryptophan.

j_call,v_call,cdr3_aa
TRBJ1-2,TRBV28,CASKSGTHYGYTF
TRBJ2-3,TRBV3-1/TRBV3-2,CASSLIQGRKDTQYF
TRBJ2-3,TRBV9,CASSVGFIIPGATRLSTDTQYF
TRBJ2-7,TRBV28,CASSLADGSYEQYF
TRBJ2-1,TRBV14,CASSQDLLAYNEQFF
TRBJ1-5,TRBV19,CASSMGQNNQPQHF
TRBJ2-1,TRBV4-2,CASSQGETAPYNEQFF
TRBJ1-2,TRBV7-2,CASSAGLNYGYTF
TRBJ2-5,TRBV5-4,CASSLGGLALSGETQYF
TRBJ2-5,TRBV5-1,CASSLFGQNQETQYF
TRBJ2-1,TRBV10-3,CAIRTSFNEQFF
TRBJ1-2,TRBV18,CASSTQGASYGYTF
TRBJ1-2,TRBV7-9,CASSLGRLRGYTF
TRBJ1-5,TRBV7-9,CASSLGRGGPQHF